Presented here are 11 T cell receptor beta chains from one specimen sequenced in a study of OX40 agonist ivuxolimab in advanced cancers. Using immunoSEQ multiplex PCR, the repertoire was profiled, and TCRdb retains in-frame clones only, with some absent. The repertoire holds tens of thousands of clones, about 86% seen once, with roughly 2% in the top ten. This sample comprised CD4+ or CD8+ T cells sorted from blood, obtained in a trial of the OX40 agonist ivuxolimab. The receptors here all came from an adult with an advanced solid tumor such as melanoma, head and neck, liver or kidney cancer.

V gene TRBV4-3 combines with J gene TRBJ1-2; D ambiguous. Trimming took 0 bases from V and 7 from J, leaving 9 bases between them. The length of the CDR3 is 13 residues. Germline CDR1 LGHNA, CDR2 YSLEER. The CDR3 DNA sequence: TGCGCCAGCAGCCAAGACGGGTTTGGTGGCTACACCTTC. Its translation is CASSQDGFGGYTF.

The V call is TRBV30, the J call TRBJ1-2, with D maybe TRBD1 (6 bases). Trimming left V 0 bases short and J 4 bases short, with 15 bases between. This CDR3 is 15 amino acids long. The germline gives CDR1 GTSNPN, CDR2 SVGIG (reference sequence). As DNA, the CDR3 is TGTGCCTGGAGTGTACGTGCAGGGGCAGCCTATGGCTACACCTTC. This sequence encodes CAWSVRAGAAYGYTF.

The chain couples TRBV5-6 to TRBJ1-2, with TRBD1 as a possible D gene (5 bases). Germline V lookup: CDR1 SGHDT, CDR2 YYEEEE. There are 15 residues in the CDR3. Deletions cut 0 bases from V and 0 bases from J, with 9 bases between. The CDR3 nucleotides read TGTGCCAGCAGCTTGGTTCTCAGGGCTAACTATGGCTACACCTTC. This sequence encodes CASSLVLRANYGYTF.

This chain connects TRBV29-1 to TRBJ2-3, with 9 bases matching TRBD1. The CDR3 is 14 residues long. Germline CDR1 and CDR2: SQVTM and ANQGSEA. The trim removed 5 bases at V and 4 bases at J, leaving 7 bases unmatched. The CDR3 region has the DNA TGCAGCGTTCTGGGACAGGGTCAGGCAGATACGCAGTATTTT. It is translated as CSVLGQGQADTQYF.

J is TRBJ2-1 and V is TRBV27; D not resolved. The CDR3 contains 16 residues. CDR1 is MNHEY, CDR2 SMNVEV, per germline (reference sequence). V was cut by 6 bases and J by 0 bases, with 15 bases left in between. The CDR3 bases are TGTGCCAGCAGCCTAGATTACCGAAGCTCCTACAATGAGCAGTTCTTC. Encoded protein: CASSLDYRSSYNEQFF.

The V call is TRBV5-1, the J call TRBJ1-3; the D gene is possibly TRBD1 (6 bases). CDR1 is SGHRS, CDR2 YFSETQ, per germline. With 4 bases removed from V and 0 bases from J, the gap between germline ends came to 11 bases. The CDR3 extends over 15 amino acids. The CDR3 DNA sequence: TGCGCCAGCAGCCCGGACAGTTTCTCTGGAAACACCATATATTTT. It codes for CASSPDSFSGNTIYF.

The chain has TRBV9 and TRBJ2-5; 12 bases line up with TRBD2. The CDR3 extends over 17 amino acids. The germline V gene has CDR1 SGDLS and CDR2 YYNGEE. V was clipped by 0 bases and J by 2 bases; unmatched bases: 5. CDR3 protein: CASSVGALAGGQETQYF. DNA of the CDR3: TGTGCCAGCAGCGTAGGGGCACTAGCGGGGGGACAAGAGACCCAGTACTTC.

The genes are TRBV19 and TRBJ2-5; D remains ambiguous. Germline V gene lookup returns CDR1 LNHDA and CDR2 SQIVND (reference sequence). The V gene lost 5 bases and the J gene lost 5 bases, with 15 bases spanning the gap. The CDR3 spans 14 residues. The CDR3 region is CASSGRPPEETQYF. DNA of the CDR3: TGTGCCAGTAGTGGGCGTCCACCGGAGGAGACCCAGTACTTC.

This clone has only a few counts. This chain joins TRBV27 and TRBJ2-2; tentatively, D is TRBD1 (6 bases). The germline V gene encodes CDR1 MNHEY and CDR2 SMNVEV (reference sequence). The CDR3 sequence is 16 residues long. V lost 3 bases, J lost 2 bases, and 13 bases lay in between. The CDR3: CASSFSGAANTGELFF. The CDR3 DNA reads as TGTGCCAGCAGTTTTTCAGGGGCAGCTAACACCGGGGAGCTGTTTTTT.

This clone came up a few times. The chain employs TRBV19 and TRBJ1-6; perhaps TRBD1 as D (6 bases). Trimming cost V 7 bases and J 6 bases, with 16 bases left between them. The CDR3 is made up of 15 amino acids. Germline CDR1 reads LNHDA; CDR2 reads SQIVND (reference sequence). The CDR3 coding sequence is TGTGCCAGTACCATTAGGACAGTCGCTAATTCACCCCTCCACTTT. Its translation is CASTIRTVANSPLHF.

The chain links TRBV5-1 to TRBJ1-4, with 8 bases fitting TRBD1. The CDR3 totals 15 residues. V gave up 2 bases and J gave up 4 bases; unmatched junction bases: 4. Germline CDR1 and CDR2: SGHRS and YFSETQ. CDR3 residues: CASSFRGRGNEKLFF. The CDR3 DNA is TGCGCCAGCAGCTTCAGGGGGCGGGGTAATGAAAAACTGTTTTTT. The whole variable domain, remainder taken from reference TRBV5-1 and TRBJ1-4, is KAGVTQTPRYLIKTRGQQVTLSCSPISGHRSVSWYQQTPGQGLQFLFEYFSETQRNKGNFPGRFSGRQFSNSRSEMNVSTLELGDSALYLCASSFRGRGNEKLFFGSGTQLSVL.